The 10 T cell receptor beta chains given below trace back to one sample, sequenced in a study of radiation and T cells in renal cell carcinoma. Time point: blood 4 weeks post-SBRT, at nephrectomy. Treatment here: 15 Gy SBRT to primary tumor, nephrectomy 4 weeks later. The method was immunoSEQ multiplex PCR; TCRdb's version includes in-frame clones alone and lacks a portion of them. The sample consists of tens of thousands of clones, 80% to 90% of them appearing once. The sequencing here drew on blood, taken from a patient whose treatment included radiotherapy and nephrectomy. The receptor source for this set is a woman between 70 and 85 years old with renal cell carcinoma.

The chain carries TRBV9 and TRBJ2-3, with 8 bases that match TRBD2. V shed 0 bases, J shed 3 bases, and the junction held 6 bases outside the gene matches. From germline, CDR1 is SGDLS and CDR2 YYNGEE. CDR3 length equals 16 residues. The CDR3 here is CASSVGPSGRTDTQYF. DNA of the CDR3: TGTGCCAGCAGCGTAGGTCCTAGCGGGCGTACAGATACGCAGTATTTT.

The chain employs TRBV5-1 and TRBJ1-4, with TRBD1 identical over 9 bases. Germline loops: CDR1 SGHRS, CDR2 YFSETQ. The CDR3 sequence is 17 residues long. Trimming took 0 bases from V and 5 from J; bases not matched to a gene: 8. CDR3 nucleotide sequence: TGCGCCAGCAGCTTGGATCGCGACGGGACAGGGAATGAAAAACTGTTTTTT. Translated: CASSLDRDGTGNEKLFF.

This clone has just one count. The chain employs TRBV5-1 and TRBJ2-5; 11 bases fit TRBD2. Germline CDR1 SGHRS, CDR2 YFSETQ. The junction had 11 bases not matched to a gene; V was cut back by 4 bases and J by 3 bases. The CDR3 spans 17 residues. CDR3 amino acids: CASSRELAGDQKETQYF. The CDR3 DNA sequence: TGCGCCAGCAGCAGGGAACTAGCGGGGGACCAAAAAGAGACCCAGTACTTC.

This chain connects TRBV5-6 to TRBJ2-7; 7 bases match TRBD2. CDR1 is SGHDT and CDR2 is YYEEEE in the germline V gene. J gave up 0 bases and V 0 bases, and 0 bases lay outside the gene matches. There are 14 residues in the CDR3. CDR3 DNA sequence: TGTGCCAGCAGCTTGGGACTAGCCTCCTACGAGCAGTACTTC. Protein sequence: CASSLGLASYEQYF.

About this clone: This is likely a read error, given that the CDR3 carries no conserved phenylalanine or tryptophan at its end. V is TRBV5-1 and J is TRBJ1-1; D might be TRBD1 (5 bases). The CDR3 length is 14 residues. Trimming removed 4 bases from V and 1 base from J, with 11 bases in between. Germline V lookup: CDR1 SGHRS, CDR2 YFSETQ. The CDR3 spells CASSQADRNTEAFL. For the CDR3, the DNA is TGCGCCAGCAGCCAGGCTGACAGGAACACTGAAGCTTTCCTT.

This chain's CDR3 is CASSFRLYNEQFF. The DNA for the CDR3 is TGCGCCAGCAGCTTTCGACTGTACAATGAGCAGTTCTTC. The chain joins TRBV5-1 to TRBJ2-1; D not certain. The germline V gene encodes CDR1 SGHRS and CDR2 YFSETQ. With 2 bases removed from V and 4 bases from J, the gap between germline ends came to 7 bases. This CDR3 has 13 amino acids.

V is TRBV7-8 and J is TRBJ2-1; D uncertain. The germline V gene encodes CDR1 SGHVS and CDR2 FQNEAQ. The V end was cut by 1 base, the J end by 5 bases, with 6 bases between. The CDR3 is made up of 13 amino acids. CDR3 residues: CASSLDRNNEQFF. CDR3 DNA sequence: TGTGCCAGCAGCTTAGATAGAAACAATGAGCAGTTCTTC.

The genes are TRBV28 and TRBJ1-2, with unresolved D. V was cut by 5 bases and J by 3 bases, with 7 bases left in between. The germline gives CDR1 MDHEN, CDR2 SYDVKM. The CDR3 totals 12 residues. The CDR3 region has the DNA TGTGCCAGCAGTCCCGGATACTATGGCTACACCTTC. Protein product: CASSPGYYGYTF.

CDR3: CASSESLGANTEAFF. Here the CDR3 DNA reads TGTGCCAGCAGTGAATCGCTAGGGGCGAACACTGAAGCTTTCTTT. This rearrangement joins TRBV6-1 to TRBJ1-1, with TRBD1 as a possible D gene (5 bases). From germline, CDR1 is MNHNS and CDR2 SASEGT. CDR3 length equals 15 residues. Trimming removed 2 bases from V and 1 base from J, with 11 bases in between.

This clone has a single count. The CDR3 DNA sequence: TGCGCCAGCAGCCCCCGCGGGCAGGTCTACGAGCAGTACTTC. It specifies CASSPRGQVYEQYF. The chain links TRBV5-1 to TRBJ2-7; D may be TRBD2 (5 bases). Trimming left V 4 bases short and J 3 bases short, with 14 bases between. The CDR3 runs to 14 residues. The germline V gene has CDR1 SGHRS and CDR2 YFSETQ.